This is a list of T cell receptor beta chains from one sample in a study of shared clonotypes between healthy human individuals. Profiling relied on immunoSEQ multiplex PCR, and the TCRdb table lists in-frame clones only, not all of them. The data hold about 2 million clones, with over 85% observed a single time. The specimen sequenced was naive CD8+ T cells sorted from blood. These receptors were collected from a man aged 18-30 years in good health. Each CDR3 is given with its conserved first and last residue. The order of the fields is V gene, CDR3 protein.

TRBV13	CASSSPRLEGKETQYF
TRBV5-4	CASSIQTSGGGNEQFF
TRBV5-1	CASSPDGANYGYTF
TRBV7-9	CASSRRQDEQYF
TRBV15	CATSRDQGGQPQHF
TRBV4-3	CASSPEGWSNEQYF
TRBV13	CASSPDPSRQGNTEAFF
TRBV11-2	CASSWGPGYGVLELYEQYF
TRBV2	CASSAGDRETQYF
TRBV19	CASSPAADGYEQYF
TRBV11-2	CASSLDGSSNTEAFF
TRBV2	CASSEWGGTNEKLFF
TRBV5-1	CASSKGLAGEDEQYF
TRBV27	CASSLLGTGGTNTEAFF
TRBV4-3	CASSQDPYGLPLHF
TRBV6-6	CASSWGSGAGYEQYF
TRBV4-1	CASRDSGAADTQYF
TRBV27	CASSLRDSHQPQHF
TRBV7-9	CAWDGSSYNSPLHF
TRBV7-7	CASSYRRNEKLFF
TRBV28	CASAPGGSVYGYTF
TRBV7-9	CASSSLDEGTYEQYF
TRBV5-6	CASSLGVGGWLYGYTF
TRBV28	CASSHNSGTSYGVYGYTF
TRBV6-5	CASSYSKGHRGYEQFF
TRBV28	CASSNSPGGSGYTF
TRBV5-6	CASSLVGDLYGYTF
TRBV4-1	CASSLGTGTPSFF
TRBV27	CASSLGGSTEAFF
TRBV5-1	CASSLKTSYEQYF
TRBV4-3	CASSQGTGFTEAFF
TRBV5-4	CASSPQQVGELFF
TRBV5-6	CASSPTGHSYNEQFF
TRBV6-5	CASSYSTGETSYEQYF
TRBV5-1	CASSLVPSGGGVETQYF
TRBV27	CASSSGYSSYEQYF
TRBV7-9	CASSSARGELFF
TRBV6-6	CASSFNLAGEETQYF
TRBV28	CASSSSSGAQPQHF
TRBV5-1	CASSGTLTANYGYTF
TRBV9	CASSVETSVGETQYF
TRBV7-2	CASSLVPGDYEQYF
TRBV5-8	CASSPLTLVTDTQYF
TRBV15	CATKRAFGGLTGANVLTF
TRBV6-1	CATGPYLSYEQYF
TRBV27	CASSFVGTSYEQYF
TRBV4-1	CASSHPIGGSGGELFF
TRBV7-6	CASSLEGNLQVFNYGYTF
TRBV7-6	CASSWSNQPQHF
TRBV7-9	CASSSRQGQGEQFF
TRBV5-6	CASSPPPLVEAGIQYF
TRBV2	CASSVGRTYEQYF
TRBV6-1	CASREDRDPRGNQPQHF
TRBV28	CASSLRADNQPQHF
TRBV6-1	CASSETGGDAYNEQFF